Below are 28 T cell receptor beta chains sequenced from a single sample in a study of OX40 agonist ivuxolimab in advanced cancers. Assay used: immunoSEQ multiplex PCR; TCRdb lists only in-frame clones, some missing. The sample lists about 99,000 clones; about 91% were seen once. The sample was CD4+ or CD8+ T cells sorted from blood, taken in a trial of the OX40 agonist ivuxolimab. Receptors were obtained from an adult with an advanced solid tumor such as melanoma, head and neck, liver or kidney cancer.

Written as DNA, the CDR3 is TGTGCCAGAAGCTTGGTCCCCAGGGGGCGATCCTACGAGCAGTACTTC. It is translated as CARSLVPRGRSYEQYF. The chain uses TRBV5-3 and TRBJ2-7; the match to TRBD1 covers 8 bases. TRBV5-3 is an open reading frame, and its role is uncertain. The V gene end was trimmed by 0 bases and the J gene end by 1 base; junction bases not matched to a gene: 6. The CDR3 has 16 residues.

The chain couples TRBV19 to TRBJ2-2, with 7 positions matching TRBD1. Trimming at V came to 7 bases and at J to 4 bases, leaving 12 bases not matched to a gene. The CDR3 is made up of 16 amino acids. CDR1 is LNHDA, CDR2 SQIVND, per germline (reference sequence). CDR3 in DNA: TGTGCCAGTATGCTACAGACAGGGCGGGTCACCGGGGAGCTGTTTTTT. This translates into CASMLQTGRVTGELFF.

This chain connects TRBV7-2 to TRBJ1-5; 9 nucleotides match TRBD1. This CDR3 spans 14 amino acids. The junction had 4 bases not matched to a gene; V was cut back by 5 bases and J by 5 bases. Germline CDR1 SGHTA, CDR2 FQGNSA. This CDR3 is CASSRGQGHQPQHF. The CDR3 nucleotides read TGTGCCAGCAGCCGAGGACAGGGGCATCAGCCCCAGCATTTT.

The CDR3 region is CASSPDYTDTQYF. As DNA, the CDR3 is TGTGCCAGCTCACCCGACTACACAGATACGCAGTATTTT. The rearrangement uses TRBV18 and TRBJ2-3; possibly TRBD2 for D (5 bases). CDR1 KGHSH and CDR2 LQKENI come from the germline V gene. Trimming cost V 3 bases and J 2 bases, with 6 bases left between them. The CDR3 covers 13 residues. Full variable domain (missing parts from reference TRBV18 and TRBJ2-3): NAGVMQNPRHLVRRRGQEARLRCSPMKGHSHVYWYRQLPEEGLKFMVYLQKENIIDESGMPKERFSAEFPKEGPSILRIQQVVRGDSAAYFCASSPDYTDTQYFGPGTRLTVL.

The rearrangement links TRBV7-2 to TRBJ1-5; D not certain. V gave up 5 bases and J gave up 3 bases, with 8 bases separating them. The length of the CDR3 is 13 residues. The germline V gene has CDR1 SGHTA and CDR2 FQGNSA. Here the CDR3 DNA reads TGTGCCAGCAGCCCAAGATACAATCAGCCCCAGCATTTT. It codes for CASSPRYNQPQHF. The full variable domain, completed using reference TRBV7-2 and TRBJ1-5, is GAGVSQSPSNKVTEKGKDVELRCDPISGHTALYWYRQSLGQGLEFLIYFQGNSAPDKSGLPSDRFSAERTGGSVSTLTIQRTQQEDSAVYLCASSPRYNQPQHFGDGTRLSIL.

The chain recombines TRBV15 with TRBJ2-1; D unclear. V was trimmed by 0 bases and J by 9 bases, leaving 12 bases between them. The V gene's germline CDR1 is LNHNV and CDR2 YYDKDF (reference sequence). This CDR3 comprises 14 residues. Written as DNA, the CDR3 is TGTGCCACCAGCAGAGAAGGCCAGATCGGTGAGCAGTTCTTC. It encodes CATSREGQIGEQFF.

V usage is TRBV6-6 and J usage is TRBJ2-3; TRBD1 or TRBD2 may be the D gene (6 bases each). Germline V gene lookup returns CDR1 MNHNY and CDR2 SVGAGI (reference sequence). This CDR3 has 12 residues. V lost 8 bases and J 4 bases, leaving 10 bases between the germline ends. The chain's CDR3 is CASSGEADTQYF. CDR3 nucleotides: TGTGCCAGCTCAGGGGAGGCAGATACGCAGTATTTT.

This chain uses TRBV7-2 with TRBJ2-1; 9 bases agree with TRBD2. The CDR3 extends over 15 amino acids. The junction had 10 bases not matched to a gene; V was cut back by 5 bases and J by 8 bases. Germline loops: CDR1 SGHTA, CDR2 FQGNSA. CDR3 DNA: TGTGCCAGCAGCGCGGCGGCGGGAGGGCCCTATGAGCAGTTCTTC. It codes for CASSAAAGGPYEQFF.

The chain recombines TRBV18 with TRBJ2-3; unclear D gene. The CDR3 sequence is 14 residues long. V was cut by 5 bases and J by 0 bases, with 9 bases left in between. Germline-derived CDR1 and CDR2 are KGHSH and LQKENI. The DNA of the CDR3 is TGTGCCAGCTCATTACTGAAGAGCACAGATACGCAGTATTTT. It yields the protein CASSLLKSTDTQYF. Full variable domain (missing parts from reference TRBV18 and TRBJ2-3): NAGVMQNPRHLVRRRGQEARLRCSPMKGHSHVYWYRQLPEEGLKFMVYLQKENIIDESGMPKERFSAEFPKEGPSILRIQQVVRGDSAAYFCASSLLKSTDTQYFGPGTRLTVL.

The rearrangement links TRBV9 to TRBJ1-2; the D gene is possibly TRBD1 (6 bases). CDR1 is SGDLS, CDR2 YYNGEE, per germline. The CDR3 consists of 16 residues. V lost 3 bases to trimming and J lost 7 bases, with 22 bases between them. The CDR3 coding sequence is TGTGCCAGCAGCGACCCGGGGAGGGGGGCAAGGGTTGGCTACACCTTC. Translated: CASSDPGRGARVGYTF.

As DNA, the CDR3 is TGTGCCAGCAGCGTAGCTTTAGGACAGAGATACAATGAGCAGTTCTTC. Its protein product is CASSVALGQRYNEQFF. The chain recombines TRBV9 with TRBJ2-1; maybe TRBD1 (6 bases). This CDR3 region has 16 residues. The V end was cut by 0 bases, the J end by 4 bases, with 14 bases between. From germline, CDR1 is SGDLS and CDR2 YYNGEE.

The V gene is TRBV19, the J gene TRBJ1-3, with 8 bases that match TRBD1. The CDR3 has 13 residues. V lost 10 bases to trimming and J lost 2 bases; unmatched junction nucleotides: 4. Per germline, CDR1 LNHDA and CDR2 SQIVND (reference sequence). CDR3 residues: CATTTGAGNTIYF. CDR3 in DNA: TGTGCCACCACGACAGGGGCTGGAAACACCATATATTTT.

This chain joins TRBV6-1 and TRBJ2-5; TRBD1 agrees at 8 bases. Germline V gene lookup returns CDR1 MNHNS and CDR2 SASEGT. J lost 2 bases, V lost 7 bases, and 9 bases had no gene match. The CDR3 loop spans 15 amino acids. The CDR3 coding sequence is TGTGCCAGCACCCTTTGGACAGGGCGGCAAGAGACCCAGTACTTC. This encodes CASTLWTGRQETQYF.

This chain uses TRBV7-9 with TRBJ1-1, with D uncertain. Looked up from germline, CDR1 is SEHNR and CDR2 is FQNEAQ (reference sequence). Trimming left V 1 base short and J 4 bases short, with 13 bases between. This CDR3 comprises 15 residues. The CDR3 nucleotides are TGTGCCAGCAGCTTAGTGCCCAAGGCGGGCACTGAAGCTTTCTTT. Translating gives CASSLVPKAGTEAFF.

J is TRBJ1-5 and V is TRBV18, with 8 bases fitting TRBD1. In germline, CDR1 is KGHSH, CDR2 LQKENI. The CDR3 extends over 17 amino acids. Losses at the gene ends were 6 bases for V and 5 bases for J; bases not matched to a gene: 15. CDR3 DNA: TGTGCCAGCTCCCTGGACAGGGTAGGCTGGGGAGATCAGCCCCAGCATTTT. It codes for CASSLDRVGWGDQPQHF.

The chain links TRBV7-2 to TRBJ2-7; D ambiguous. Trimming took 3 bases from V and 3 from J, leaving 9 bases between them. This CDR3 has 13 residues. Germline CDR1 reads SGHTA; CDR2 reads FQGNSA. The CDR3 loop reads CASSFGGSYEQYF. The CDR3 DNA follows: TGTGCCAGCAGCTTTGGCGGCAGCTACGAGCAGTACTTC. The full variable domain, completed using reference TRBV7-2 and TRBJ2-7, is GAGVSQSPSNKVTEKGKDVELRCDPISGHTALYWYRQSLGQGLEFLIYFQGNSAPDKSGLPSDRFSAERTGGSVSTLTIQRTQQEDSAVYLCASSFGGSYEQYFGPGTRLTVT.

This clone has only a few counts. As DNA, the CDR3 is TGCGCCAGCAGCGGGACTAGCGGGAGTGTAGACCGGTTCTTC. Translation gives CASSGTSGSVDRFF. V is TRBV10-1 and J is TRBJ2-1; 14 bases align to TRBD2. Unmatched junction bases numbered 10, after V lost 6 bases and J lost 15 bases. Germline CDR1 is WNHNN and CDR2 is SYGVQD (reference sequence). CDR3 length: 14 amino acids.

The J gene is TRBJ2-1, the V gene TRBV6-6; D not resolved. Trimming pared 0 bases from V and 9 bases from J, leaving 9 bases between. Per the germline V gene, CDR1 is MNHNY and CDR2 is SVGAGI (reference sequence). This CDR3 has 13 amino acids. The CDR3 loop is CASSYSGKGEQFF. The CDR3 nucleotides are TGTGCCAGCAGTTACTCGGGGAAAGGTGAGCAGTTCTTC.

The genes are TRBV27 and TRBJ2-7; maybe TRBD1 (6 bases). Trimming removed 5 bases from V and 1 base from J, with 15 bases in between. Germline loops: CDR1 MNHEY, CDR2 SMNVEV (reference sequence). The CDR3 covers 15 residues. The CDR3 DNA follows: TGTGCCAGCAGTCCCCGACAGGTACTGTCCTACGAGCAGTACTTC. Amino acids: CASSPRQVLSYEQYF.

This chain connects TRBV11-2 to TRBJ1-5, with unresolved D. V was pared by 1 base and J by 3 bases, with 4 bases between. The CDR3 length is 13 residues. Germline assignment: CDR1 SGHAT and CDR2 FQNNGV. As DNA, the CDR3 is TGTGCCAGCAGCTTAGTTACCAATCAGCCCCAGCATTTT. As protein: CASSLVTNQPQHF. Based on the CDR3 plus reference TRBV11-2 and TRBJ1-5, the full variable domain is EAGVAQSPRYKIIEKRQSVAFWCNPISGHATLYWYQQILGQGPKLLIQFQNNGVVDDSQLPKDRFSAERLKGVDSTLKIQPAKLEDSAVYLCASSLVTNQPQHFGDGTRLSIL.

The rearrangement uses TRBV19 and TRBJ2-4; D perhaps matches TRBD2 (6 bases). There are 14 residues in the CDR3. The V end lost 3 bases, the J end lost 7 bases, and 13 bases lay between the germline ends. Per the germline V gene, CDR1 is LNHDA and CDR2 is SQIVND (reference sequence). CDR3 DNA sequence: TGTGCCAGTAGTATGACGGGGGAAGGGAACATTCAGTACTTC. Translation: CASSMTGEGNIQYF.

This clone occurred a few times. This sequence joins TRBV19 and TRBJ2-7; 13 positions match TRBD2. CDR1 LNHDA and CDR2 SQIVND come from the germline V gene (reference sequence). This CDR3 has 14 residues. The V segment lost 4 bases and the J segment 4 bases; nucleotides outside the gene matches: 1. In DNA, the CDR3 is TGTGCCAGTAGTAGGACTAGCGGGAGTTACGAGCAGTACTTC. Its protein is CASSRTSGSYEQYF.

V usage is TRBV21-1 and J usage is TRBJ2-1; TRBD2, as called in the table, went unchecked against the DNA. TRBV21-1 is a known pseudogene. CDR3 size: 17 residues. CDR3 nucleotide sequence: TGTGCCAGCAGCAAAGGAAGGGGGCGGGAGGGCCTGAATGAGCAGTTCTTC. As protein: CASSKGRGREGLNEQFF.

There are a few counts of this clone. The chain combines TRBV11-2 with TRBJ1-1; D gene unclear. Germline CDR1 reads SGHAT; CDR2 reads FQNNGV. CDR3 length: 13 residues. Deletions cut 3 bases from V and 1 base from J, with 6 bases between. CDR3 DNA: TGTGCCAGCAGCTTGAGCCCGAACACTGAAGCTTTCTTT. Translating gives CASSLSPNTEAFF.

This chain uses TRBV27 with TRBJ2-7; 8 positions match TRBD1. The V and J ends lost 6 bases and 3 bases, in that order; junction bases with no gene match: 7. The CDR3 is made up of 14 amino acids. CDR1 and CDR2 (germline): MNHEY, SMNVEV (reference sequence). CDR3 DNA sequence: TGTGCCAGCAGGACAACAGGGGGAGGCTACGAGCAGTACTTC. Protein sequence: CASRTTGGGYEQYF.

The rearrangement joins TRBV27 to TRBJ2-7, with 9 bases fitting TRBD1. J gave up 0 bases and V 5 bases, and 5 bases lay outside the gene matches. Per the germline V gene, CDR1 is MNHEY and CDR2 is SMNVEV (reference sequence). This CDR3 contains 15 residues. Here the CDR3 reads CASSRRQGDSYEQYF. The CDR3 DNA is TGTGCCAGCAGTCGTAGACAGGGGGACTCCTACGAGCAGTACTTC.

This chain connects TRBV6-5 to TRBJ1-2, with D possibly matching TRBD1 (5 bases). The V end was cut by 5 bases, the J end by 8 bases, with 15 bases between. The germline V gene has CDR1 MNHEY and CDR2 SVGAGI. CDR3 size: 13 residues. CDR3 bases: TGTGCCAGCAGTGCCGGCGGGGGATCCGGCTACACCTTC. Its translation: CASSAGGGSGYTF.

CDR3 sequence (DNA): TGTGCCAGCTCACCACCTTCCGGTAAGAGTGAAGAGCAGTACTTC. This sequence encodes CASSPPSGKSEEQYF. The J gene is TRBJ2-7, the V gene TRBV18; D unresolved. This CDR3 is built from 15 residues. From germline, CDR1 is KGHSH and CDR2 LQKENI. V shed 0 bases and J shed 7 bases, with 16 bases lying between them.